The present TCR beta chain was sequenced within a study of shared T cell receptors in the human thymus. Sequencing used immunoSEQ multiplex PCR; TCRdb keeps in-frame clones, though not all of them. The sample shows approximately 400,000 clones, about 95% of them seen only once. The CDR3 extends over 14 amino acids. In germline, CDR1 is SGHKS, CDR2 YYEKEE (reference sequence). Trimming removed 3 bases from V and 7 bases from J; junction bases left unmatched: 5. The clonotype was recovered from a human donor. Sequencing was carried out using thymocytes. The chain links TRBV5-5 to TRBJ1-4, with 8 bases matching TRBD1. Here the CDR3 DNA reads TGTGCCAGCAGCTCCCTCGACAGGGGTGAAAAACTGTTTTTT. Protein sequence: CASSSLDRGEKLFF.